This TCR beta chain was sequenced during a study of T-cell memory formation after mild COVID-19. Germline-derived CDR1 and CDR2 are LNHDA and SQIVND (reference sequence). This CDR3 spans 13 amino acids. Trimming took off 9 bases at V and 7 bases at J, with 18 bases between the two ends. Using constant-segment primers, 5'RACE produced TCR alpha and TCR beta cDNA libraries carrying sample barcodes and UMIs. TCRdb re-analysed the 5' RACE reads in MiXCR, keeping a single row per CDR3 protein. The sample shows about 200,000 distinct CDR3 sequences, 9% to 10% of them seen only once. This clonotype was seen only a few times. The antigen remains undetermined. Study-wide results and limits: Mainly CM and EM harbored the contracting CD4+ clones; mainly EMRA harbored the CD8+ ones.

The sequence came from a man younger than 30 who had mild COVID-19 (a few samples of this study predate the infection). Cell type and time point are not known. Specimen: PBMCs or a T cell subset sorted from them (not recorded which). The chain employs TRBV19 and TRBJ1-1; perhaps TRBD1 as D (6 bases). This CDR3 is CASRTEQTLEAFF. CDR3 DNA: TGTGCCAGCCGGACAGAACAAACCCTTGAAGCTTTCTTT.